Described below is a single T cell receptor beta chain sequence and its context. This specimen comes from a study of beta chain features in type 1 diabetes. The authors reverse transcribed all of the isolated RNA, so sequencing captured expressed TCRB transcripts. Stem cell-like memory T cell samples averaged roughly 1 million immunoSEQ reads each. Produced via immunoSEQ multiplex PCR; TCRdb's table is partial and in-frame only. The data contain 70,000 to 90,000 clones, roughly a third of them singletons. The CDR3 contains 17 residues. Germline loops: CDR1 SEHNR, CDR2 FQNEAQ (reference sequence). V was clipped by 6 bases and J by 0 bases; unmatched bases: 10.

The V gene is TRBV7-9, the J gene TRBJ1-1; the match to TRBD1 covers 10 bases. This receptor was identified in a young woman in good health. Specimen: stem cell memory CD4+ T cells from blood. Written as DNA, the CDR3 is TGTGCCAGCAGATCCGGGACAGGGGAAACCTTGAACACTGAAGCTTTCTTT. Protein sequence: CASRSGTGETLNTEAFF.